Listed below are T cell receptor beta chains from one sample, sequenced in a study of shared clonotypes between healthy human individuals. The assay was immunoSEQ multiplex PCR, and TCRdb's table has in-frame clones only and misses some. Among more than 400,000 clones listed, around 73% were seen once. Sequenced sample: PBMCs. The source is a middle-aged woman in good health. Some clones in this sample may be carry-over from other donors' samples. CDR3s include the opening cysteine and the closing phenylalanine or tryptophan. D genes are given only for firm matches. Part of the rows lack a size; the others show once, few, many or a class for expanded clones.

>TRBJ1-3|TRBD1|TRBV11-2|16|NA
TGTGCCAGCAGCTTAGTTCTCGGGACAGGAGGAAACACCATATATTTT
CASSLVLGTGGNTIYF
>TRBJ2-1|NA|TRBV11-3|16|NA
TGTGCCAGCAGCTTGAGCGGTTTGGAGACCTACAATGAGCAGTTCTTC
CASSLSGLETYNEQFF
>TRBJ1-2|NA|TRBV2|15|NA
TGTGCCAGCAGTCAGAGGGCGGCTACTAACTATGGCTACACCTTC
CASSQRAATNYGYTF
>TRBJ2-5|TRBD1|TRBV19|15|NA
TGTGCCAGTAGTATGGACAGGGGGACCCAAGAGACCCAGTACTTC
CASSMDRGTQETQYF
>TRBJ2-1|NA|TRBV11-2|15|NA
TGTGCCAGCAGCTTAGCGTGGGGCTCCTACAATGAGCAGTTCTTC
CASSLAWGSYNEQFF
>TRBJ2-5|TRBD1|TRBV2|14|NA
TGTGCCAGCAACCTCCAGGGGGCAGGAGAGACCCAGTACTTC
CASNLQGAGETQYF
>TRBJ2-3|TRBD2|TRBV7-9|15|NA
TGTGCCAGCAGCTTTAGCGGGAGTATCGCAGATACGCAGTATTTT
CASSFSGSIADTQYF
>TRBJ1-1|NA|TRBV7-9|13|NA
TGTGCCAGCAGCTTAGGACAGAACACTGAAGCTTTCTTT
CASSLGQNTEAFF
>TRBJ2-1|NA|TRBV6-6|15|NA
TGTGCCAGCTCATTCACAAGGAGTGGTACGAATGAGCAGTTCTTC
CASSFTRSGTNEQFF
>TRBJ1-3|NA|TRBV10-3|13|few
TGTGCCATCAGCGGAAACCCTGGAAACACCATATATTTT
CAISGNPGNTIYF
>TRBJ2-6|NA|TRBV6-5|14|NA
TGTGCCAGCAGGGGACTCTCTGGGGCCAACGTCCTGACTTTC
CASRGLSGANVLTF
>TRBJ2-5|NA|TRBV4-1|15|NA
TGCGCCAGCAGCCAAGACGGCCAGGGTAGGGAGACCCAGTACTTC
CASSQDGQGRETQYF
>TRBJ2-1|NA|TRBV7-8|13|NA
TGTGCCAGCAGCAACCCTAGCTCCGATGAGCAGTTCTTC
CASSNPSSDEQFF
>TRBJ2-7|NA|TRBV19|15|once
TGTGCCAGTAGTTCGGGACCAGGGAAGTACTACGAGCAGTACTTC
CASSSGPGKYYEQYF
>TRBJ1-5|NA|TRBV25-1|14|NA
TGTGCCAGCAGTGAATCGGCAGGGCTTCAGCCCCAGCATTTT
CASSESAGLQPQHF
>TRBJ2-2|NA|TRBV6-4|13|NA
TGTGCCAGCAGGGACATTAACACCGGGGAGCTGTTTTTT
CASRDINTGELFF
>TRBJ2-7|TRBD2|TRBV7-2|14|NA
TGTGCCAGCAGCAGTAGCGGGAGCTCCTACGAGCAGTACTTC
CASSSSGSSYEQYF
>TRBJ2-7|TRBD2|TRBV5-4|14|NA
TGTGCCAGCAGCTTCGGGACTAGCGGGTCCGAGCAGTACTTC
CASSFGTSGSEQYF
>TRBJ2-1|NA|TRBV11-1|12|NA
TGTGCCAGCAGCCAGACTAGATTTGAGCAGTTCTTC
CASSQTRFEQFF
>TRBJ2-2|NA|TRBV28|14|NA
TGTGCCAGCAGAGGTTCTGGGGCAGTCGGGGAGCTGTTTTTT
CASRGSGAVGELFF
>TRBJ1-2|NA|TRBV6-5|13|NA
TGTGCCAGCAGCTTAACCGGATACTATGGCTACACCTTC
CASSLTGYYGYTF